The clone carrying this T cell receptor beta chain was counted ten times or more. Its antigen is undetermined. The sample belongs to a study of metastatic and nonmetastatic thyroid tumors. Across the study: Repertoire data that came from the blood and tumor or nodule tissue of malignant and benign thyroid patients were compared. Findings and limits, study-wide: In blood and tumor, TCR beta diversity was reportedly significantly higher in malignant thyroid tumors than in benign nodules.

Prior to thyroid surgery, none of the patients had received any treatment. In the authors' methods: The authors used CDR3 differences across clinicopathological groups to build a distant-metastasis classifier for papillary thyroid cancer. Via MiXCR, TCRdb re-called the PCR reads. These V and J calls rely on TCRdb rather than the paper's analysis. This sample has 43,000 or so clones; roughly 15% occur once, and the top ten carry 22%. V lost 6 bases to trimming and J lost 4 bases; unmatched junction nucleotides: 7. This CDR3 spans 15 amino acids. Per the germline V gene, CDR1 is SNHLY and CDR2 is FYNNEI.

The receptor was derived from a female donor with papillary thyroid cancer or a benign thyroid nodule (not recorded which). Some clones in this sample may be carry-over from other donors' samples. Specimen: blood. The chain combines TRBV2 with TRBJ1-5; the match to TRBD1 covers 9 bases. For the CDR3, the DNA is TGTGCCAGCAGGGTTACAGGGGGCGAAAATCAGCCCCAGCATTTT. As protein: CASRVTGGENQPQHF. Using reference TRBV2 and TRBJ1-5 for the parts outside the CDR3, the full variable domain is EPEVTQTPSHQVTQMGQEVILRCVPISNHLYFYWYRQILGQKVEFLVSFYNNEISEKSEIFDDQFSVERPDGSNFTLKIRSTKLEDSAMYFCASRVTGGENQPQHFGDGTRLSIL.